The present T cell receptor beta chain was sequenced within a study of blood T cell repertoires in COVID-19. Study information: Samples came from the United States, Italy and Spain, spanning acute and convalescent COVID-19.

The method was immunoSEQ multiplex PCR; TCRdb's version includes in-frame clones alone and lacks a portion of them. Here the sample spans about 46,000 clones, about 90% being singletons. CDR1 and CDR2 (germline): KGHSH, LQKENI. This CDR3 is 14 amino acids long. The V end was cut by 2 bases, the J end by 9 bases, with 11 bases between. The chain couples TRBV18 to TRBJ1-6; tentative D call: TRBD1 (5 bases). The origin of this receptor is a man in his forties or fifties with acute or convalescent COVID-19. Sequences were obtained from peripheral blood. The CDR3, as DNA: TGTGCCAGCTCACCATTACAGGACGGTTCACCCCTCCACTTT. Its translation is CASSPLQDGSPLHF.